These 11 T cell receptor beta chains were all obtained from the same sample, sequenced in a study of shared clonotypes between healthy human individuals. Only in-frame clones appear in the TCRdb table, and some are missing; sequencing was by immunoSEQ multiplex PCR. The sample contains about 2 million clones, roughly 94% of which appear only once. The sample comprised naive CD4+ T cells sorted from blood. Subset: CD45RA+ positively selected. These TCRs come from a man aged 18 to 29 in good health.

In its sample, this clone was seen once. The rearrangement joins TRBV4-1 to TRBJ1-2; D is uncertain. The V and J ends lost 1 base and 1 base respectively, with 13 bases between them. Per germline, CDR1 MGHRA and CDR2 YSYEKL. The CDR3 has 16 amino acids. The DNA for the CDR3 is TGCGCCAGCAGCCAAGCCGAGTCCAAGAGTAACTATGGCTACACCTTC. Its protein is CASSQAESKSNYGYTF.

The V call is TRBV10-2, the J call TRBJ2-5, with 11 bases matching TRBD2. Germline V gives CDR1 WSHSY, CDR2 SAAADI. V was pared by 10 bases and J by 0 bases, with 7 bases of the junction left unmatched. This CDR3 is 15 amino acids long. CDR3 amino acids: CATLRTSGYQETQYF. The CDR3 coding sequence is TGCGCCACCCTTAGGACTAGCGGGTACCAAGAGACCCAGTACTTC.

The V call is TRBV4-1, the J call TRBJ2-4; 10 positions match TRBD1. Losses at the gene ends were 1 base for V and 1 base for J; bases not matched to a gene: 7. This CDR3 region has 18 residues. Germline CDR1 is MGHRA and CDR2 is YSYEKL. CDR3 loop: CASSQGDRGGQAKNIQYF. The CDR3 nucleotides are TGCGCCAGCAGCCAAGGGGACAGGGGAGGGCAGGCCAAAAACATTCAGTACTTC.

The chain links TRBV6-1 to TRBJ2-1; tentatively, D is TRBD2 (7 bases). The CDR3 is 15 residues long. Germline V gives CDR1 MNHNS, CDR2 SASEGT. The V end was cut by 2 bases, the J end by 4 bases, with 12 bases between. The DNA for the CDR3 is TGTGCCAGCAGTGAAAGGGGGGGGCCTTACAATGAGCAGTTCTTC. Its protein product is CASSERGGPYNEQFF.

V usage is TRBV2 and J usage is TRBJ1-4; D uncertain. Germline assignment: CDR1 SNHLY and CDR2 FYNNEI. The CDR3 contains 14 residues. V lost 7 bases to trimming and J lost 5 bases, with 14 bases between them. The CDR3 region has the DNA TGTGCCAGCACCCAGAACACCTTAAATGAAAAACTGTTTTTT. Its protein product is CASTQNTLNEKLFF.

This rearrangement joins TRBV6-1 to TRBJ2-1, with 10 positions matching TRBD2. Germline loops: CDR1 MNHNS, CDR2 SASEGT. This CDR3 spans 15 amino acids. V gave up 2 bases and J gave up 9 bases; unmatched junction bases: 7. The CDR3 here is CASSESGGAEREQFF. The CDR3 DNA reads TGTGCCAGCAGTGAAAGCGGGGGGGCCGAGCGTGAGCAGTTCTTC.

A word on this clone: A read error may produce the germline difference seen at one junction end. V gene TRBV6-1 combines with J gene TRBJ1-2; 9 nucleotides line up with TRBD1. Germline assignment: CDR1 MNHNS and CDR2 SASEGT. The CDR3 totals 15 residues. The DNA of the CDR3 is TGTGCCAGCAGGGCTTGGGACAGGGACGTCTATGGCCACACCTTC. Protein sequence: CASRAWDRDVYGHTF.

This chain uses TRBV5-6 with TRBJ2-7, with unresolved D. The CDR3 length is 13 residues. Trimming shortened V by 0 bases and J by 6 bases, and 10 bases separated the two germline ends. Germline V CDR1 and CDR2: SGHDT, YYEEEE. The CDR3 spells CASSLGSSAEQYF. The CDR3 DNA sequence: TGTGCCAGCAGCTTGGGTTCCTCCGCCGAGCAGTACTTC. Full variable domain (remainder filled in from reference TRBV5-6 and TRBJ2-7): DAGVTQSPTHLIKTRGQQVTLRCSPKSGHDTVSWYQQALGQGPQFIFQYYEEEERQRGNFPDRFSGHQFPNYSSELNVNALLLGDSALYLCASSLGSSAEQYFGPGTRLTVT.

V gene TRBV5-4 combines with J gene TRBJ2-7, with D perhaps being TRBD1 or TRBD2 (7 bases each). V was trimmed by 3 bases and J by 0 bases, leaving 16 bases between them. The CDR3 is made up of 16 amino acids. Per germline, CDR1 SGHNT and CDR2 YYREEE (reference sequence). The CDR3 protein is CASSWGGTASSYEQYF. CDR3 nucleotide sequence: TGTGCCAGCAGCTGGGGGGGGACAGCGAGCTCCTACGAGCAGTACTTC. The whole variable domain, filled in from reference TRBV5-4 and TRBJ2-7, reads ETGVTQSPTHLIKTRGQQVTLRCSSQSGHNTVSWYQQALGQGPQFIFQYYREEENGRGNFPPRFSGLQFPNYSSELNVNALELDDSALYLCASSWGGTASSYEQYFGPGTRLTVT.

With respect to this clone: This sample includes further DNA sequences coding for the same CDR3. The chain recombines TRBV10-3 with TRBJ2-7, with a possible D match to TRBD2 (6 bases). CDR3 length equals 15 residues. With 4 bases removed from V and 1 base from J, the gap between germline ends came to 14 bases. Germline V CDR1 and CDR2: ENHRY, SYGVKD. In nucleotides, the CDR3 is TGTGCCATCAGTGTCGGCGGGGCCGGGTCCTACGAGCAGTACTTC. Translation gives CAISVGGAGSYEQYF.

The CDR3 DNA is TGCGCCAGCAGCCCCCAGCCAGGCCGGGATCAGCCCCAGCATTTT. It codes for CASSPQPGRDQPQHF. The chain joins TRBV5-1 to TRBJ1-5; D is undetermined. Germline loops: CDR1 SGHRS, CDR2 YFSETQ. The V and J ends lost 4 bases and 5 bases respectively, with 16 bases between them. The length of the CDR3 is 15 residues.